The 16 T cell receptor beta chains given below trace back to one sample, sequenced in a study of cytomegalovirus exposure and HLA in healthy donors. PCR amplification relied on 60 Vbeta primers (plus 13 Jbeta primers). Here immunoSEQ multiplex PCR was the method, and the copy in TCRdb shows in-frame clones only, minus some. The data contain around 120,000 clones, over 60% of them singletons. The specimen sequenced was PBMCs. These receptors were collected from a woman between 40 and 50 years old in good health and CMV-seropositive.

The chain couples TRBV30 to TRBJ1-3; perhaps TRBD1 as D (6 bases). Germline-derived CDR1 and CDR2 are GTSNPN and SVGIG (reference sequence). Trimming cost V 4 bases and J 2 bases, with 15 bases left between them. The CDR3 sequence is 15 residues long. CDR3 nucleotides: TGTGCCTGGAAGCCCCACAGGGTCGCTGGAAACACCATATATTTT. This translates into CAWKPHRVAGNTIYF.

This sequence joins TRBV30 and TRBJ2-5; tentatively, D is TRBD1 (6 bases). V lost 2 bases and J 4 bases, leaving 17 bases between the germline ends. The CDR3 contains 15 residues. The V gene's germline CDR1 is GTSNPN and CDR2 SVGIG (reference sequence). The CDR3, as DNA: TGTGCCTGGAGTAGGATAGTTTTAGGGGGAGAGACCCAGTACTTC. Translating gives CAWSRIVLGGETQYF.

The genes are TRBV6-5 and TRBJ1-5; D call uncertain. The CDR3 has 13 residues. Trimming removed 0 bases from V and 7 bases from J, with 7 bases in between. Germline lookup yields CDR1 MNHEY and CDR2 SVGAGI. CDR3 amino acids: CASSYSTSQPQHF. CDR3 bases: TGTGCCAGCAGTTACTCGACTTCCCAGCCCCAGCATTTT.

This clone turned up a few times. The CDR3 is CAWSNPNQQGGETQYF. The DNA of the CDR3 is TGTGCCTGGAGTAACCCTAACCAACAGGGCGGAGAGACCCAGTACTTC. The J gene is TRBJ2-5, the V gene TRBV30; tentatively, D is TRBD1 (6 bases). V lost 2 bases and J 4 bases, leaving 20 bases between the germline ends. From germline, CDR1 is GTSNPN and CDR2 SVGIG (reference sequence). This CDR3 has 16 amino acids.

The V and J genes are TRBV5-1 and TRBJ2-1; D perhaps matches TRBD2 (5 bases). In germline, CDR1 is SGHRS, CDR2 YFSETQ. The V and J ends lost 3 bases and 9 bases respectively, with 16 bases between them. The CDR3 spans 14 residues. DNA for the CDR3: TGCGCCAGCAGCTCCACCCTAGCCACCGGTGAGCAGTTCTTC. Its protein is CASSSTLATGEQFF.

This sequence joins TRBV5-1 and TRBJ2-2; 7 bases are a match to TRBD1. V gave up 2 bases and J gave up 1 base; unmatched junction bases: 2. This CDR3 contains 15 residues. CDR1 is SGHRS, CDR2 YFSETQ, per germline. CDR3 amino acids: CASSLRQGNTGELFF. In DNA, the CDR3 is TGCGCCAGCAGCTTAAGACAGGGGAACACCGGGGAGCTGTTTTTT.

This chain joins TRBV29-1 and TRBJ2-7; the match to TRBD1 covers 9 bases. Germline V gene lookup returns CDR1 SQVTM and CDR2 ANQGSEA. The CDR3 covers 13 residues. V dropped 2 bases and J dropped 6; count of bases not matched to a gene: 5. CDR3 residues: CSVETGGECEQYF. CDR3 bases: TGCAGCGTTGAAACAGGGGGCGAATGCGAGCAGTACTTC.

The J gene is TRBJ1-4, the V gene TRBV19; D is undetermined. With 8 bases removed from V and 4 bases from J, the gap between germline ends came to 17 bases. The germline CDR1 and CDR2 sequences are LNHDA and SQIVND (reference sequence). The CDR3 is 15 amino acids. This CDR3 is CASRTVSRLNEKLFF. CDR3 nucleotides: TGTGCCAGTCGAACTGTCTCCAGACTTAATGAAAAACTGTTTTTT.

The V and J genes are TRBV6-1 and TRBJ1-6; 8 bases match TRBD1. V gave up 0 bases and J gave up 11 bases; unmatched junction bases: 9. Germline V gene data show CDR1 as MNHNS and CDR2 as SASEGT. The CDR3 contains 16 residues. CDR3 amino acids: CASSEALQGVFTPLHF. The DNA for the CDR3 is TGTGCCAGCAGTGAAGCCCTACAGGGGGTCTTTACACCCCTCCACTTT.

The rearrangement joins TRBV5-1 to TRBJ2-1; 8 bases are a match to TRBD2. This CDR3 is built from 16 residues. The trim removed 2 bases at V and 6 bases at J, leaving 10 bases unmatched. In germline, CDR1 is SGHRS, CDR2 YFSETQ. The CDR3 spells CASSLISGTSANEQFF. In DNA form, the CDR3 reads TGCGCCAGCAGCTTAATCTCTGGGACTAGTGCCAATGAGCAGTTCTTC.

The count of this clone is one. The chain links TRBV2 to TRBJ1-4; D is possibly TRBD1 (6 bases). This CDR3 region has 17 residues. V gave up 6 bases and J gave up 1 base, with 18 bases separating them. From germline, CDR1 is SNHLY and CDR2 FYNNEI. The CDR3, as DNA: TGTGCCAGCAGGCAAACAGGGTTTAGGCAAACTAATGAAAAACTGTTTTTT. This translates into CASRQTGFRQTNEKLFF.

The J gene is TRBJ2-3, the V gene TRBV5-1, with no clear D. CDR3 length equals 16 residues. Per germline, CDR1 SGHRS and CDR2 YFSETQ. The ends were cut back, 0 bases at V and 0 bases at J, with 11 bases in the middle. CDR3 coding DNA: TGCGCCAGCAGCTTGGGGTCCAAGACTAGCACAGATACGCAGTATTTT. Its protein product is CASSLGSKTSTDTQYF.

This chain uses TRBV30 with TRBJ2-7, with 11 nucleotides matching TRBD1. This CDR3 contains 15 residues. Germline CDR1 GTSNPN, CDR2 SVGIG (reference sequence). V trimming: 2 bases; J trimming: 2 bases; junction bases outside the gene matches: 5. The CDR3 spells CAWSFGQGAPYEQYF. In DNA form, the CDR3 reads TGTGCCTGGAGTTTCGGACAGGGGGCACCCTACGAGCAGTACTTC.

A note on this clone: An end of the junction differs from the germline gene, which may be a read error. V is TRBV7-7 and J is TRBJ2-7; D might be TRBD2 (5 bases). Looked up from germline, CDR1 is SSHAT and CDR2 is FNYEAQ (reference sequence). The CDR3 runs 14 residues. CDR3 residues: CASTPGKGNYEQYF. The DNA for the CDR3 is TGTGCTAGCACCCCGGGAAAGGGTAACTACGAGCAGTACTTC.

The rearrangement joins TRBV10-1 to TRBJ2-2; TRBD2 agrees at 8 bases. The CDR3 has 15 residues. The J segment lost 4 bases and the V segment lost 10 bases, leaving 11 bases of the junction unmatched. Germline values: CDR1 WNHNN, CDR2 SYGVQD (reference sequence). The CDR3 protein is CANPSLAGTTGELFF. The CDR3 coding sequence is TGCGCCAACCCTTCTTTAGCGGGGACCACCGGGGAGCTGTTTTTT.

This clone was counted a single time. J is TRBJ1-4 and V is TRBV9; 8 bases line up with TRBD1. J gave up 7 bases and V 3 bases, and 8 bases lay outside the gene matches. Germline V lookup: CDR1 SGDLS, CDR2 YYNGEE. The CDR3 length is 15 residues. CDR3 loop: CASSAQGVRGEKLFF. CDR3 DNA: TGTGCCAGCAGCGCACAGGGGGTAAGGGGTGAAAAACTGTTTTTT.